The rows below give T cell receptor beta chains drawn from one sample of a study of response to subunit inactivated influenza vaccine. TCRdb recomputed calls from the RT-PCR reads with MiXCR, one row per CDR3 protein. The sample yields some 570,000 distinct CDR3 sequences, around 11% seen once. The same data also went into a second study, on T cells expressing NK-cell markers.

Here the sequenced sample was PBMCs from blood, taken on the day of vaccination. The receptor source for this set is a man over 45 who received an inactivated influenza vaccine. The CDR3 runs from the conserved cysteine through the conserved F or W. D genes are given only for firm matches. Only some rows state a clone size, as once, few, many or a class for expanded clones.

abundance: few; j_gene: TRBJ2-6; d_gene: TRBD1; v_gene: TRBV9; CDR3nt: TGTGCCAGCAGCGTAGCGAAGTGGGACAGCGCATCTGGGGCCAACGTCCTGACTTTC; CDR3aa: CASSVAKWDSASGANVLTF
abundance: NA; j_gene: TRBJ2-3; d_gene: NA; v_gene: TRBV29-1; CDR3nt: TGCAGCGTAATTTCGTCCGCACCAGATACGCAGTATTTT; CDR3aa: CSVISSAPDTQYF
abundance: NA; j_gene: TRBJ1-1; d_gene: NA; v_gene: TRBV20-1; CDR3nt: TGCAGTGCCGCAATAGCAGGGTGGGGCACTGAAGCTTTCTTT; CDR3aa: CSAAIAGWGTEAFF
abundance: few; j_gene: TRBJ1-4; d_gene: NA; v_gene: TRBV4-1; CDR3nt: TGCGCCAGCAGCCAAGTCAGAGCTGAAAAACTGTTTTTT; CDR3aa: CASSQVRAEKLFF
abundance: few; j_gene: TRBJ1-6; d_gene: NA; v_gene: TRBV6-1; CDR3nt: TGTGCCAGCACGGGGCGCTCCTATAATTCACCCCTCCACTTT; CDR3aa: CASTGRSYNSPLHF
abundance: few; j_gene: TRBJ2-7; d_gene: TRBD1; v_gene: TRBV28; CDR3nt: TGTGCCAGCAGTAAAACGACAGGGGGCTACTACGAGCAGTACTTC; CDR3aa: CASSKTTGGYYEQYF
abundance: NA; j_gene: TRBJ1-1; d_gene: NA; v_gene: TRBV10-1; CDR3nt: TGCGCCAGCAGTGAGTCTGGGGGCTCGGTCACTGAAGCTTTCTTT; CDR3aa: CASSESGGSVTEAFF
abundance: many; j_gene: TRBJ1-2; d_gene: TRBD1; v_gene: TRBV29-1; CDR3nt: TGCAGCGCGGGACAGAACTATGGCTACACCTTC; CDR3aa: CSAGQNYGYTF
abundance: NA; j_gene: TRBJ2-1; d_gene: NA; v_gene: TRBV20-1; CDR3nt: TGCAGTGCTAGAGTTTTCGCAGGGCGTTACAATGAGCAGTTCTTC; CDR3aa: CSARVFAGRYNEQFF
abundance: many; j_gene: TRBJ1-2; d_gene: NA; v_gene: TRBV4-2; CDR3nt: TGTGCCAGCAGCCAAGATTCCCGGAAAACTCGAAACTATGGCTACACCTTC; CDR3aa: CASSQDSRKTRNYGYTF
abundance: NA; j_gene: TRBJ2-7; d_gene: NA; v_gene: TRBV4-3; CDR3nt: TGCGCCAGCAGCCCCCAAGGGGAGGGGGGATACTACGAGCAGTACTTC; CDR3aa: CASSPQGEGGYYEQYF
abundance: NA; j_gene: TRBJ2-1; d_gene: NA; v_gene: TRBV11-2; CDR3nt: TGTGCCAGCAGCCCGAGGCGTTTGGGCAATGAGCAGTTCTTC; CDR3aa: CASSPRRLGNEQFF